This T cell receptor (beta chain) is drawn from a study of T cell repertoires in cytomegalovirus infection. Study in general: CMV epitopes that were recently identified and HLA-C-restricted were used alongside well-studied HLA-B-restricted ones.

Via MiXCR, TCRdb re-called the reads, giving one row per CDR3 protein. Here the sample spans fewer than 1,000,000 distinct CDR3 sequences, less than 40% being singletons. The CDR3 covers 14 residues. V lost 1 base and J lost 5, with 9 bases in between. Germline assignment: CDR1 MGHRA and CDR2 YSYEKL. This clonotype was found a few times. Its cognate antigen is unknown. V and J are TRBV4-1 and TRBJ2-1; D not resolved. The sequence derives from a human donor in good health (CMV status not recorded). Some clones in this sample may be carry-over from other donors' samples. Sequenced here: cultured CD8+ T cells from PBMCs, sampled from culture after CMV antigen stimulation. The chain's CDR3 is CASSQGLGDNEQFF. In DNA, the CDR3 is TGCGCCAGCAGCCAAGGGTTAGGAGACAATGAGCAGTTCTTC.